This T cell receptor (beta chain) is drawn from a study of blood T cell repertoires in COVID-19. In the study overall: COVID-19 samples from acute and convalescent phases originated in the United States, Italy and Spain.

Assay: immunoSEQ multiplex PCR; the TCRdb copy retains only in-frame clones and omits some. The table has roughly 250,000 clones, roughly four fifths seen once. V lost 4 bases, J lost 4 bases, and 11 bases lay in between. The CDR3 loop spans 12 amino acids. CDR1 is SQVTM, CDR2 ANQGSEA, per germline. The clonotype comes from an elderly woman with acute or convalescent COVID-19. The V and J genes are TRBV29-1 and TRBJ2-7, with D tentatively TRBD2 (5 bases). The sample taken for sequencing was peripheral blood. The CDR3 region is CSVVFRDYEQYF. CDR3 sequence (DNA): TGCAGCGTTGTGTTTCGGGATTACGAGCAGTACTTC.